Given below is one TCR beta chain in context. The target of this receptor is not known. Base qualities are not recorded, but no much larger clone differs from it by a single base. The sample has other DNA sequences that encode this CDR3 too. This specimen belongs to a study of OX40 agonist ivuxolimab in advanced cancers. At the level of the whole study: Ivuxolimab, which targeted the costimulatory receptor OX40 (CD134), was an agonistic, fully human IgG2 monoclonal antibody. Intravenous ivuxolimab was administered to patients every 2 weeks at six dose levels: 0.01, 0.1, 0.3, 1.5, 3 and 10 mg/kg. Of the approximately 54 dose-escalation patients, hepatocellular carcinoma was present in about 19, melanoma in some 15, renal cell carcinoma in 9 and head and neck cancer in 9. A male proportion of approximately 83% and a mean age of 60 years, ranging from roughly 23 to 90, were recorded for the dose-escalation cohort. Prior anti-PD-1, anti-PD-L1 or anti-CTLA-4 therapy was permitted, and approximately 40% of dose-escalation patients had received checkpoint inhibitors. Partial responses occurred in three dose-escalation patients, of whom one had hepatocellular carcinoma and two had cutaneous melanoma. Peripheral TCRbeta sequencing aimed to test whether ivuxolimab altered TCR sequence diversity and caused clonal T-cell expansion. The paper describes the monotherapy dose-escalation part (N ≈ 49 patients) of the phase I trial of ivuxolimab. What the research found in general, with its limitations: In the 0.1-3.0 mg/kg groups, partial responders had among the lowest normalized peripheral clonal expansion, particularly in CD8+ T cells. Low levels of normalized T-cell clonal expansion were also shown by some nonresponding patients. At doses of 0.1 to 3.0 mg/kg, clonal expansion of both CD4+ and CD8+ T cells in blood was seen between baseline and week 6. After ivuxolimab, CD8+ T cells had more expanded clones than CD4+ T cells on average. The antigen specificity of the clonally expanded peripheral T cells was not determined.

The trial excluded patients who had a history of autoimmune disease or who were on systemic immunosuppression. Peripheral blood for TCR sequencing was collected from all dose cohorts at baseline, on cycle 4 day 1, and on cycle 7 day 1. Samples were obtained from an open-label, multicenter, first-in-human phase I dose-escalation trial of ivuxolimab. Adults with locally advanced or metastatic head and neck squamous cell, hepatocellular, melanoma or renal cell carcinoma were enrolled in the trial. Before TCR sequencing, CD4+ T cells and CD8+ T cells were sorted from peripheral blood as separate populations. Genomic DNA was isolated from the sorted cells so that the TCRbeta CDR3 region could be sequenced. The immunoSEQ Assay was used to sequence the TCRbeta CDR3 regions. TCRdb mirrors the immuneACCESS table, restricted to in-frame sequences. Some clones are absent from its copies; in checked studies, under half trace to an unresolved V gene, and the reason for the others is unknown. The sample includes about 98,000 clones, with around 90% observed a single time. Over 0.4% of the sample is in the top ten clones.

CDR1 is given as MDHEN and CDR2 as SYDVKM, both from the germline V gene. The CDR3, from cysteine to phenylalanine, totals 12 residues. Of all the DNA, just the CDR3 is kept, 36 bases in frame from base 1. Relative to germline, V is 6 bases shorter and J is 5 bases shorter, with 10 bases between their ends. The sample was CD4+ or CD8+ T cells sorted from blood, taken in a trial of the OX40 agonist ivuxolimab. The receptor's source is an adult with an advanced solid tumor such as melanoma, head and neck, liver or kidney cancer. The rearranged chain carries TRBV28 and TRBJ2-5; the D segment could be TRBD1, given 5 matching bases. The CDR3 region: CASSLAGETQYF. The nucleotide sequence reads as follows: TGTGCCAGCAGCTTGGCAGGGGAGACCCAGTACTTC. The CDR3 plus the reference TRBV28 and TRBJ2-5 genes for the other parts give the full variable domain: DVKVTQSSRYLVKRTGEKVFLECVQDMDHENMFWYRQDPGLGLRLIYFSYDVKMKEKGDIPEGYSVSREKKERFSLILESASTNQTSMYLCASSLAGETQYFGPGTRLLVL.